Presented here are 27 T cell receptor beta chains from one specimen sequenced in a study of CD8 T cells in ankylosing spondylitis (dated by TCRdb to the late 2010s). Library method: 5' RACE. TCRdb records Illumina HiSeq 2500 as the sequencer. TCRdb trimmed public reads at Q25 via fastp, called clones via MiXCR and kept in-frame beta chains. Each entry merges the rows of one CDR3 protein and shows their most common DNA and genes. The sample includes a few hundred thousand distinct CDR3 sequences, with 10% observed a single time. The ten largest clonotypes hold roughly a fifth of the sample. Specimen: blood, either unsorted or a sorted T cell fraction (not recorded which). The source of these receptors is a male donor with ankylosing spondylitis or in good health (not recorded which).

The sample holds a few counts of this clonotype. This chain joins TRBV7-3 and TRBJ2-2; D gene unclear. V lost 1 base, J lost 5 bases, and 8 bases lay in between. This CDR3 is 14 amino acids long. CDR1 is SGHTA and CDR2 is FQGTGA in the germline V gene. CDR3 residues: CASSLRPVTGELFF. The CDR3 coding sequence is TGTGCCAGCAGCTTAAGACCCGTAACCGGGGAGCTGTTTTTT.

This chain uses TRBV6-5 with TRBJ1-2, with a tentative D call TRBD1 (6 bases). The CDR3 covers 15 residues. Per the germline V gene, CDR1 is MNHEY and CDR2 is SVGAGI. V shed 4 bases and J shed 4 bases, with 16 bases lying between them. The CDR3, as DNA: TGTGCCAGCAGTTTTTTAAACGACAGGACCTATGGCTACACCTTC. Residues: CASSFLNDRTYGYTF.

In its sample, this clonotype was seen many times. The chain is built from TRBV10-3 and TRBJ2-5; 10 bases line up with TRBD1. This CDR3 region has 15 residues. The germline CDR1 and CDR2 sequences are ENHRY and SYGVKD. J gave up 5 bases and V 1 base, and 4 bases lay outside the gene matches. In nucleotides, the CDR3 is TGTGCCATCAGTGAGTTGACAGGGGGCCGGGAGACCCAGTACTTC. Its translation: CAISELTGGRETQYF.

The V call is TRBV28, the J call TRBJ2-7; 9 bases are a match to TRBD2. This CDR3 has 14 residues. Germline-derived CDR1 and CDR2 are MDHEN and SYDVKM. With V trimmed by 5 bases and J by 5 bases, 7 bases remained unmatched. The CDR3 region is CASSPSGTSHEQYF. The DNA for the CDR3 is TGTGCCAGCAGTCCGTCCGGGACTAGCCACGAGCAGTACTTC. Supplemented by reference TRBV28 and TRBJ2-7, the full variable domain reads DVKVTQSSRYLVKRTGEKVFLECVQDMDHENMFWYRQDPGLGLRLIYFSYDVKMKEKGDIPEGYSVSREKKERFSLILESASTNQTSMYLCASSPSGTSHEQYFGPGTRLTVT.

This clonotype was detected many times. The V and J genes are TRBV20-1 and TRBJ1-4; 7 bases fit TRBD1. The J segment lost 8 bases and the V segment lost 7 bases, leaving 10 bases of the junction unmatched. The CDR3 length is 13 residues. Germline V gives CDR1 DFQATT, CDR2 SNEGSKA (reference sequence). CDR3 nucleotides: TGCAGTGGGACAGGTCAAGGGAAAGAAAAACTGTTTTTT. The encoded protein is CSGTGQGKEKLFF.

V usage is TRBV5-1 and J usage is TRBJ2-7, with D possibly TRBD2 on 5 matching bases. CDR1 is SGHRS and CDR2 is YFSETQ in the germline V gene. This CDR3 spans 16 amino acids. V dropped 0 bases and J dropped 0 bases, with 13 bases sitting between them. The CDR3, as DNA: TGCGCCAGCAGCTTGGCCGGCGGGTACGGCTCCTACGAGCAGTACTTC. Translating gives CASSLAGGYGSYEQYF.

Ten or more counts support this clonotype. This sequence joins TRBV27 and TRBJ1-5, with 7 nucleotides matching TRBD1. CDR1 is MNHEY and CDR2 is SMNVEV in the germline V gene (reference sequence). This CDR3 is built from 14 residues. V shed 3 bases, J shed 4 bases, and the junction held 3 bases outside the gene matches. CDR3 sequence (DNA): TGTGCCAGCAGTTTTTCAGGGGGGAATCAGCCCCAGCATTTT. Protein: CASSFSGGNQPQHF.

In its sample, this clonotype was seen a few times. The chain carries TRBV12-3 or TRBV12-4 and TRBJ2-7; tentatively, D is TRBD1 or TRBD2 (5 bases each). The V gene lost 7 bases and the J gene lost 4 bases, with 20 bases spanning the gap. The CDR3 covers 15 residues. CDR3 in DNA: TGTGCCAGCACTCTGGGGACCACGAACATATACGAGCAGTACTTC. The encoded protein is CASTLGTTNIYEQYF.

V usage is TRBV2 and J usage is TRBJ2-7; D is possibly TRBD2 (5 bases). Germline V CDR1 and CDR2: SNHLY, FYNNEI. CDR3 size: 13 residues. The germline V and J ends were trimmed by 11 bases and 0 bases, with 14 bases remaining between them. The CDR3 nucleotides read TGTGCCGGCACTCGCGGGTCCTCCTACGAGCAGTACTTC. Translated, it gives CAGTRGSSYEQYF. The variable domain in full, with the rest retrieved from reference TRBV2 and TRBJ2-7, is EPEVTQTPSHQVTQMGQEVILRCVPISNHLYFYWYRQILGQKVEFLVSFYNNEISEKSEIFDDQFSVERPDGSNFTLKIRSTKLEDSAMYFCAGTRGSSYEQYFGPGTRLTVT.

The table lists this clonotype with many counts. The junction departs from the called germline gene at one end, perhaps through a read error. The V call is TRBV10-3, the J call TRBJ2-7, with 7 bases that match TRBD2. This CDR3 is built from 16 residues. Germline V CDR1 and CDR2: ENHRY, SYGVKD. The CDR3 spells CAISDGASGSSHEQYF. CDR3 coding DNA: TGTGCCATCAGTGACGGGGCTAGCGGAAGCTCCCACGAGCAGTACTTC.

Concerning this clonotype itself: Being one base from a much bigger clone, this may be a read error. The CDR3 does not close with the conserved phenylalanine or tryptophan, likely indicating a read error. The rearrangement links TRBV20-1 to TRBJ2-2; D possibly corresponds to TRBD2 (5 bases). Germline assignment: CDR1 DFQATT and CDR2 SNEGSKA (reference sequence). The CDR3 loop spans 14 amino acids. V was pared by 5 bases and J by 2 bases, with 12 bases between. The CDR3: CSARRDFNTGELFI. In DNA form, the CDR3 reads TGCAGTGCTCGCCGGGATTTTAACACCGGGGAGCTGTTTATT.

The CDR3 bases are TGCAGCGCCCGGGACAGGACAAACTCAAAATTGAGCTCCTACGAGCAGTACTTC. Translation: CSARDRTNSKLSSYEQYF. The chain recombines TRBV29-1 with TRBJ2-7; 8 nucleotides match TRBD1. The CDR3 extends over 18 amino acids. CDR1 is SQVTM, CDR2 ANQGSEA, per germline. The V gene end was trimmed by 7 bases and the J gene end by 0 bases; junction bases not matched to a gene: 20.

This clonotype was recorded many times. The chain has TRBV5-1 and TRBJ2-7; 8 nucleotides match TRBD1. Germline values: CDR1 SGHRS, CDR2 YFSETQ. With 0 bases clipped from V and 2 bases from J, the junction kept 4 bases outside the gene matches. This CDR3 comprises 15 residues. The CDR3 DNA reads TGCGCCAGCAGCTTGGGAGGGACAGGTACCTACGAGCAGTACTTC. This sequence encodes CASSLGGTGTYEQYF.

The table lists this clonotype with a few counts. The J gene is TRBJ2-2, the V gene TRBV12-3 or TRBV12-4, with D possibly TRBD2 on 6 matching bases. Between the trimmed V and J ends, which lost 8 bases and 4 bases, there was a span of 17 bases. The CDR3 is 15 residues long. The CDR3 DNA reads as TGTGCCAGCGGTCCTTCACGGGGAGGCACCGGGGAGCTGTTTTTT. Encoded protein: CASGPSRGGTGELFF.

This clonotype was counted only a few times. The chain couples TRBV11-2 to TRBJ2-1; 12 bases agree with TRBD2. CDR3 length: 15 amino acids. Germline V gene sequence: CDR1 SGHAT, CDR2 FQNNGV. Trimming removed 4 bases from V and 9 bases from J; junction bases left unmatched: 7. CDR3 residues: CASSYTSGGLGEQFF. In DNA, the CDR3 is TGTGCCAGCAGCTACACTAGCGGGGGGTTAGGTGAGCAGTTCTTC.

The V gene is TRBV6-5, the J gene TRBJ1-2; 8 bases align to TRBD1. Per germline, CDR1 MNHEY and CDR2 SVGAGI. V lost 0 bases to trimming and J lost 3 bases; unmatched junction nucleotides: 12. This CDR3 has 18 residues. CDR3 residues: CASSYSGLTGQADYGYTF. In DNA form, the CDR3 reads TGTGCCAGCAGTTACTCGGGGTTAACGGGACAGGCAGACTATGGCTACACCTTC.

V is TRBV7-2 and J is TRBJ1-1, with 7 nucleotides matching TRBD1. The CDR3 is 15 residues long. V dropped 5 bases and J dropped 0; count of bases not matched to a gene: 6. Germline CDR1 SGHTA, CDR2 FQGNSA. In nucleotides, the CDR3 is TGTGCCAGCAGCAGCCGACAGGGAATGAACACTGAAGCTTTCTTT. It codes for CASSSRQGMNTEAFF.

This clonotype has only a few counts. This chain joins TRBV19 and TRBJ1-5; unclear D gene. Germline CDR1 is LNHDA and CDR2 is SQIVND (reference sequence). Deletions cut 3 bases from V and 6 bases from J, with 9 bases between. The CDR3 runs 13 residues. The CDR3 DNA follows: TGTGCCAGTAGTATGACGAGGGCTCAGCCCCAGCATTTT. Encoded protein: CASSMTRAQPQHF.

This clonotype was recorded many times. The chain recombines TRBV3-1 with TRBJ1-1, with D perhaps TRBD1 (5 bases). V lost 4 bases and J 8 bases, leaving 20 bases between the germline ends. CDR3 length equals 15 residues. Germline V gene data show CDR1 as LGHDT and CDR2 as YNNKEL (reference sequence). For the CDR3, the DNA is TGTGCCAGCAGCCCGACGTCCGGGGGGGACTACGAAGCTTTCTTT. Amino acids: CASSPTSGGDYEAFF.

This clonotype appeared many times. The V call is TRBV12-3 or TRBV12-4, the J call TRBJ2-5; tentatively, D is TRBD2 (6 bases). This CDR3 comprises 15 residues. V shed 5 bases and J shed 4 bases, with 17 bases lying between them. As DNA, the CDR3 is TGTGCCAGCAGTCCCCAAGTGGGACTGTCAGAGACCCAGTACTTC. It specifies CASSPQVGLSETQYF.

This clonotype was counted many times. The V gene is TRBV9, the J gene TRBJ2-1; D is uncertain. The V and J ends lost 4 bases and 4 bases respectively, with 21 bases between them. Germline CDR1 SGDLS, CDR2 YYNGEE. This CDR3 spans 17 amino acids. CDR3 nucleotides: TGTGCCAGCAGCTGGACGGCTAGTGATATGGGGTACAATGAGCAGTTCTTC. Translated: CASSWTASDMGYNEQFF.

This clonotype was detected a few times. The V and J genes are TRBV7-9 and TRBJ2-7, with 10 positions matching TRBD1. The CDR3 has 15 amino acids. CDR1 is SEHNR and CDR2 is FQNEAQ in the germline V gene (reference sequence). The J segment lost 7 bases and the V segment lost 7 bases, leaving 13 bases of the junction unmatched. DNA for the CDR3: TGTGCCAGCACAAAAGGGGGACAGGGGTACGGTGAGCAGTACTTC. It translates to CASTKGGQGYGEQYF.

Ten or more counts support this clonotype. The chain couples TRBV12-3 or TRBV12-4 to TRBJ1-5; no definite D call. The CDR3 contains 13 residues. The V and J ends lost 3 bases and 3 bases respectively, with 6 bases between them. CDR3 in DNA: TGTGCCAGCAGTTTGACTGACAATCAGCCCCAGCATTTT. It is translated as CASSLTDNQPQHF.

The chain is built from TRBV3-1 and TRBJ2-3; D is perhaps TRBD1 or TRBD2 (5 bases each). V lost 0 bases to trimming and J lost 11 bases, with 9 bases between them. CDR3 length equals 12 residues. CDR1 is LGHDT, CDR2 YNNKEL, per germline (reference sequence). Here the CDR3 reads CASSQEGVGQYF. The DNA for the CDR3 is TGTGCCAGCAGCCAAGAGGGGGTTGGGCAGTATTTT.

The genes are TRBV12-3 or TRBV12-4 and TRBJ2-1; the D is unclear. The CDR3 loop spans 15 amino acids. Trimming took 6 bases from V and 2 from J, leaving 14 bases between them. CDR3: CASSSPVLPYNEQFF. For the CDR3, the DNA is TGTGCCAGCAGCTCCCCAGTTCTACCCTACAATGAGCAGTTCTTC.

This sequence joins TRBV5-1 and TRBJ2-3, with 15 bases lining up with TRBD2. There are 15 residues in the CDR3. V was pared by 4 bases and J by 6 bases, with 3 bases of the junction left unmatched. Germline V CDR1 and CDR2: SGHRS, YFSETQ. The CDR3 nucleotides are TGCGCCAGCAGCCCGGGGACTAGCGGGGGGGATACGCAGTATTTT. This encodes CASSPGTSGGDTQYF.

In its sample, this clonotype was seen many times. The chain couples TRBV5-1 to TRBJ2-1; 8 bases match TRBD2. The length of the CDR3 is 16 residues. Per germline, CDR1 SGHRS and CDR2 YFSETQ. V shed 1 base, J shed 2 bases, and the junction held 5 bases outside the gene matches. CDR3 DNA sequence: TGCGCCAGCAGCTTGCCCAGCGGGGGCCCCTACAATGAGCAGTTCTTC. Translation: CASSLPSGGPYNEQFF.